This T cell receptor beta chain was retrieved from a study of CD8 T cells in Susac syndrome. Trimming left V 4 bases short and J 6 bases short, with 15 bases between. The CDR3 has 14 amino acids. RNA amounts of roughly 0.5 to 1 ug underwent reverse transcription with random hexamers. TCRdb recomputed calls from the immunoSEQ multiplex PCR reads with MiXCR, one row per CDR3 protein. The sample shows 180,000 or so distinct CDR3 sequences, just under 95% of them seen only once. The chain joins TRBV12-3 or TRBV12-4 to TRBJ1-2; the D gene is possibly TRBD1 (6 bases). The sequencing input was CD4+ T cells from PBMCs. The receptor was derived from a human donor with Susac syndrome. CDR3 loop: CASSSATGVNGYTF. CDR3 coding DNA: TGTGCCAGCAGTTCAGCGACAGGTGTAAATGGCTACACCTTC.